The rows below give T cell receptor beta chains drawn from one sample of a study of regulatory T cells in long-lasting Graves disease. One entry per CDR3 protein, called by TCRdb with MiXCR from the multiplex PCR reads. This sample has 400,000 to 500,000 distinct CDR3 sequences, with around 17% found just once. The same data also went into a second study, on T cells in Graves' hyperthyroidism and ophthalmopathy.

The sequences come from peripheral blood mononuclear cells (PBMCs), collected at new diagnosis, from a patient treated with antithyroid drugs. Source of these receptors: a woman aged 18-29 years with Graves disease. The CDR3 runs from the conserved cysteine through the conserved F or W. Fields, in order: V gene, D gene, clone size, J gene, CDR3 protein, CDR3 DNA. The D gene is left open where the match is weak. A row's size may be missing; if present it is once, few, many or a size class.

TRBV12-3/TRBV12-4	TRBD1	few	TRBJ1-6	CASSVAGTGARPLHF	TGTGCCAGCAGTGTAGCCGGGACAGGGGCCAGGCCCCTCCACTTT
TRBV7-6	TRBD1	NA	TRBJ2-2	CASSRRDRGTGELFF	TGTGCCAGCAGCCGACGGGACAGGGGCACCGGGGAGCTGTTTTTT
TRBV28	NA	many	TRBJ2-3	CASSYTPTESTDTQYF	TGTGCCAGCAGTTACACGCCGACAGAAAGCACAGATACGCAGTATTTT
TRBV9	TRBD2	NA	TRBJ2-1	CASSVGLALDNEQFF	TGTGCCAGCAGCGTAGGACTAGCACTGGACAATGAGCAGTTCTTC
TRBV5-1	NA	NA	TRBJ1-6	CASSPARRNSDNSPLHF	TGCGCCAGCTCCCCGGCCCGTCGCAATTCAGATAATTCACCCCTCCACTTT
TRBV12-3/TRBV12-4	NA	many	TRBJ2-7	CASSFGLPRLEQYF	TGTGCCAGCAGTTTCGGACTACCCCGGTTGGAGCAGTACTTC
TRBV5-1	TRBD2	few	TRBJ2-1	CASSIPGLAENEQFF	TGCGCCAGCAGCATCCCGGGACTAGCGGAAAATGAGCAGTTCTTC
TRBV30	TRBD1	NA	TRBJ1-1	CAWDRDSRMNTEAFF	TGTGCCTGGGACCGGGACAGCAGAATGAACACTGAAGCTTTCTTT
TRBV12-3/TRBV12-4	TRBD1	few	TRBJ1-1	CASSPGTGLLNTEAFF	TGTGCCAGCAGCCCCGGGACAGGGCTGTTGAACACTGAAGCTTTCTTT
TRBV5-5	NA	NA	TRBJ1-3	CASGARGAGNTIYF	TGTGCCAGCGGCGCTAGGGGTGCTGGAAACACCATATATTTT
TRBV6-2/TRBV6-3	TRBD1	many	TRBJ2-1	CASSESGGRFEQFF	TGTGCCAGCAGTGAGTCAGGGGGACGGTTCGAGCAGTTCTTC
TRBV20-1	TRBD2	NA	TRBJ2-1	CSARGTSGFKINEQFF	TGCAGTGCAAGAGGGACTAGCGGATTTAAGATCAATGAGCAGTTCTTC
TRBV27	TRBD2	NA	TRBJ2-7	CASSFTGGPFYEQYF	TGTGCCAGCAGTTTTACGGGAGGGCCTTTTTACGAGCAGTACTTC
TRBV29-1	NA	many	TRBJ2-5	CSVSIVAQETQYF	TGCAGCGTGTCGATAGTAGCGCAAGAGACCCAGTACTTC
TRBV7-3	NA	few	TRBJ2-4	CASSLRQAKNIQYF	TGTGCCAGCAGCTTAAGACAGGCCAAAAACATTCAGTACTTC
TRBV12-3/TRBV12-4	NA	NA	TRBJ1-5	CASSVAGQQPQHF	TGTGCCAGCAGTGTTGCCGGACAACAGCCCCAGCATTTT
TRBV4-3	NA	few	TRBJ2-1	CASSPAGPGHRYNEQFF	TGCGCCAGCAGCCCCGCAGGCCCGGGACACCGATACAATGAGCAGTTCTTC
TRBV4-3	NA	NA	TRBJ2-2	CASSSHRGGELFF	TGCGCCAGCAGCTCCCATCGCGGCGGGGAGCTGTTTTTT